This T cell receptor beta chain was sequenced during a study of cytomegalovirus exposure and HLA in healthy donors. Per the germline V gene, CDR1 is SGDLS and CDR2 is YYNGEE. The CDR3 is made up of 16 amino acids. V lost 3 bases and J lost 4; bases outside the gene matches: 7. PCR amplification relied on 60 Vbeta primers (plus 13 Jbeta primers). Method: immunoSEQ multiplex PCR; TCRdb's copy keeps in-frame clones and lacks some. This table has about 150,000 clones, 60% to 80% appearing once. The chain recombines TRBV9 with TRBJ2-5, with 12 bases lining up with TRBD2. The specimen sequenced was PBMCs. The receptor was isolated from a young man in good health and CMV-seropositive. The CDR3: CASSEASGRGGETQYF. Written as DNA, the CDR3 is TGTGCCAGCAGCGAGGCTAGCGGGAGGGGGGGAGAGACCCAGTACTTC.